This T cell receptor (beta chain) was identified in a study of cytomegalovirus exposure and HLA in healthy donors. For the study at large: Sequencing of 180 million or so T cells in an earlier analysis found around 120 million unique TCR beta sequences.

Both 60 Vbeta primers and 13 Jbeta primers went into the PCR. TCRdb's copy holds only in-frame clones and misses some; the assay was immunoSEQ multiplex PCR. The sample carries more than 50,000 clones, 71% recorded once. Germline CDR1 is SGHRS and CDR2 is YFSETQ. V lost 4 bases to trimming and J lost 0 bases, with 8 bases between them. This CDR3 contains 14 residues. The chain combines TRBV5-1 with TRBJ1-5, with D possibly matching TRBD1 (5 bases). Sequenced material: PBMCs. This clonotype was obtained from a man between 45 and 60 years old in good health and CMV-seropositive. CDR3 region: CASSIDSSNQPQHF. The CDR3 DNA sequence: TGCGCCAGCAGCATAGACAGTAGCAATCAGCCCCAGCATTTT. Filled out from reference TRBV5-1 and TRBJ1-5, the complete variable domain reads KAGVTQTPRYLIKTRGQQVTLSCSPISGHRSVSWYQQTPGQGLQFLFEYFSETQRNKGNFPGRFSGRQFSNSRSEMNVSTLELGDSALYLCASSIDSSNQPQHFGDGTRLSIL.